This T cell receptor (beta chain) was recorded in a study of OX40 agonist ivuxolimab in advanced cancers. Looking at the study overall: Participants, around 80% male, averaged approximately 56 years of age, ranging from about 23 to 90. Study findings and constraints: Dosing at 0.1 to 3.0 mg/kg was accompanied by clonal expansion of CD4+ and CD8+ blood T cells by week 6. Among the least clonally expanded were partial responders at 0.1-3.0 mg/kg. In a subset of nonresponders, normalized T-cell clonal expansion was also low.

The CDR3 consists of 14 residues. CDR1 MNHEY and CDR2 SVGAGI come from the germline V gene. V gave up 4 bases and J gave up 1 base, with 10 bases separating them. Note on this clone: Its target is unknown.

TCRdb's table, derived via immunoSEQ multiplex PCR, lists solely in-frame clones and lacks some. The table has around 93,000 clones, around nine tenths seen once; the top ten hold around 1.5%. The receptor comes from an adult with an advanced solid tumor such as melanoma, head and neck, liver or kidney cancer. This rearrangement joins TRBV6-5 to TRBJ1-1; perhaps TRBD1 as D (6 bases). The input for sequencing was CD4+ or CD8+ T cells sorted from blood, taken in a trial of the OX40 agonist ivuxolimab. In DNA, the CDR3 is TGTGCCAGCAGTTTTCAGGGGTGGAACACTGAAGCTTTCTTT. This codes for CASSFQGWNTEAFF.